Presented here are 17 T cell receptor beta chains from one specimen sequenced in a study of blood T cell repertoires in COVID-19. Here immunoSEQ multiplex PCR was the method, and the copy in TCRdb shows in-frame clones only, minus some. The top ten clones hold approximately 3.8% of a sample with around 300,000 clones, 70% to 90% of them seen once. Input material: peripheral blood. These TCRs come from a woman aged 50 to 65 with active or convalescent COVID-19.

CDR3 nucleotides: TGTGCCACCCGGACTCCCCTAGCTAGCTCACCCCTCCACTTT. Residues: CATRTPLASSPLHF. The V and J genes are TRBV6-5 and TRBJ1-6; no clear D gene. Germline lookup yields CDR1 MNHEY and CDR2 SVGAGI. The CDR3 contains 14 residues. V lost 10 bases, J lost 10 bases, and 20 bases lay in between.

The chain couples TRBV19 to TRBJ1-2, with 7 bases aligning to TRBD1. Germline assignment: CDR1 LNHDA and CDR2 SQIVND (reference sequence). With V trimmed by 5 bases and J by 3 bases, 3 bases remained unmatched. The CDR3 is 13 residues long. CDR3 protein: CASSLDRDYGYTF. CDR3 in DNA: TGTGCCAGTAGTCTTGACAGGGACTATGGCTACACCTTC. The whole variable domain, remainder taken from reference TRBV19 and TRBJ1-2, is DGGITQSPKYLFRKEGQNVTLSCEQNLNHDAMYWYRQDPGQGLRLIYYSQIVNDFQKGDIAEGYSVSREKKESFPLTVTSAQKNPTAFYLCASSLDRDYGYTFGSGTRLTVV.

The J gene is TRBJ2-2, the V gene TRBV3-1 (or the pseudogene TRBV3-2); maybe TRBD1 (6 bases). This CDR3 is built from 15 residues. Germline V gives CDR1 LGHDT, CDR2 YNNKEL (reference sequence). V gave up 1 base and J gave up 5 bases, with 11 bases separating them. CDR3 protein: CASSQGQANTGELFF. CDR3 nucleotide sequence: TGTGCCAGCAGCCAAGGACAGGCCAATACCGGGGAGCTGTTTTTT.

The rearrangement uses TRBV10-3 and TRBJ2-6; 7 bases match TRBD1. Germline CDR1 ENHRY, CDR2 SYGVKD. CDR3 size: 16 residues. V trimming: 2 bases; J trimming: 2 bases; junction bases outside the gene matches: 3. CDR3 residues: CAISEGQGAGANVLTF. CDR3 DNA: TGTGCCATCAGTGAGGGGCAGGGGGCTGGGGCCAACGTCCTGACTTTC.

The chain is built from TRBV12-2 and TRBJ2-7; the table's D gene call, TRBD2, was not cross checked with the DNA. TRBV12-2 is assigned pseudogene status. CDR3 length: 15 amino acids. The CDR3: CASRLGTSGSYEQYF. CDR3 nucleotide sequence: TGTGCAAGTCGCTTAGGGACTAGCGGCTCCTACGAGCAGTACTTC.

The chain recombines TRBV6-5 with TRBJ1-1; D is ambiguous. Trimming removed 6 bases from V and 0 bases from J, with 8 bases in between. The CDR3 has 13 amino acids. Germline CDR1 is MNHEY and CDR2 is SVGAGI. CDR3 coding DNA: TGTGCCAGCAGGTATACGGTGAACACTGAAGCTTTCTTT. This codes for CASRYTVNTEAFF.

CDR3 coding DNA: TGTGCCAGCAGTCCCGGTGTCGGAGGTGGCTACACCTTC. Protein sequence: CASSPGVGGGYTF. This rearrangement joins TRBV27 to TRBJ1-2; no firm D call. Trimming shortened V by 5 bases and J by 7 bases, and 14 bases separated the two germline ends. Germline V gene data show CDR1 as MNHEY and CDR2 as SMNVEV (reference sequence). The CDR3 loop spans 13 amino acids.

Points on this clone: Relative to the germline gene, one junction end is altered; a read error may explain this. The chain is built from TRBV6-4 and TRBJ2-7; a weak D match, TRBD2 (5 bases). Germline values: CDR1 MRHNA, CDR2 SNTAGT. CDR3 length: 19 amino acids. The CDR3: CASSDGESSGFAILYGQYF. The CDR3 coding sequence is TGTGCCAGCAGTGACGGCGAGTCCTCGGGGTTTGCAATCCTATACGGGCAGTACTTC.

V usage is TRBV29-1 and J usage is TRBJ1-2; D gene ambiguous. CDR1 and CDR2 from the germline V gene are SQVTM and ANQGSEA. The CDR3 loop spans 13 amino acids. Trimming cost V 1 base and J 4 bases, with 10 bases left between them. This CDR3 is CSVEAGVGYGYTF. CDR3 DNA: TGCAGCGTTGAAGCGGGAGTAGGCTATGGCTACACCTTC.

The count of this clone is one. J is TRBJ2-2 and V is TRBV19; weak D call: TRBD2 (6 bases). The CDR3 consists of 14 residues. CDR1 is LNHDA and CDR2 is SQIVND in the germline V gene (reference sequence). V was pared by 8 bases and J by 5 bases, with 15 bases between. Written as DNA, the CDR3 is TGTGCCAGTCACCCCCCTCTAGCGACCGGGGAGCTGTTTTTT. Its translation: CASHPPLATGELFF.

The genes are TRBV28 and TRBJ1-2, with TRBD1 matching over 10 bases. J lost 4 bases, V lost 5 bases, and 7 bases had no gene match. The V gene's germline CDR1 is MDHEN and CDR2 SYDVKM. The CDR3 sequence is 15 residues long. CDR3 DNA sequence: TGTGCCAGCAGTCCACGACAGGGGGCGGGCTATGGCTACACCTTC. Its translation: CASSPRQGAGYGYTF.

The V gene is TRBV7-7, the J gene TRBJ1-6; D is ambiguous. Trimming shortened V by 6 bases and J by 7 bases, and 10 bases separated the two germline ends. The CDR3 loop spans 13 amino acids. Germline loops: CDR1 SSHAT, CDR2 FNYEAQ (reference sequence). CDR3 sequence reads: CASSPKQNSPLHF. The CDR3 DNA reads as TGTGCCAGCAGTCCGAAACAAAATTCACCCCTCCACTTT.

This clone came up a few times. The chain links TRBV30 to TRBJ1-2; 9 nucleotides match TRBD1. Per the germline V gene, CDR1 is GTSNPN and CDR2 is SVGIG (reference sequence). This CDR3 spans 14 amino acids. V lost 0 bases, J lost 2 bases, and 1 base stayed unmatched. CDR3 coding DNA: TGTGCCTGGAGTGTGGGGACAGGGAACTATGGCTACACCTTC. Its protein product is CAWSVGTGNYGYTF.

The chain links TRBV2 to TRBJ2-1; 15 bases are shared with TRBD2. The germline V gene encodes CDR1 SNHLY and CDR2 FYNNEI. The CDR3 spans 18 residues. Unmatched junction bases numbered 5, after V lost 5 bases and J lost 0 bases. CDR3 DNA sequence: TGTGCCAGCAGTCCTGGACTAGCGGGAGGGATCTCCTACAATGAGCAGTTCTTC. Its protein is CASSPGLAGGISYNEQFF. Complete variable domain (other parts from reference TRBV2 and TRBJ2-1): EPEVTQTPSHQVTQMGQEVILRCVPISNHLYFYWYRQILGQKVEFLVSFYNNEISEKSEIFDDQFSVERPDGSNFTLKIRSTKLEDSAMYFCASSPGLAGGISYNEQFFGPGTRLTVL.

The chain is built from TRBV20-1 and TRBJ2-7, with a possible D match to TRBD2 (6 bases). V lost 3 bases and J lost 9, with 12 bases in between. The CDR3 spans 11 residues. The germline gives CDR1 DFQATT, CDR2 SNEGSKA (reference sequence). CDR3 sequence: CSASTGAWQYF. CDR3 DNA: TGCAGTGCTAGCACGGGAGCGTGGCAGTACTTC.

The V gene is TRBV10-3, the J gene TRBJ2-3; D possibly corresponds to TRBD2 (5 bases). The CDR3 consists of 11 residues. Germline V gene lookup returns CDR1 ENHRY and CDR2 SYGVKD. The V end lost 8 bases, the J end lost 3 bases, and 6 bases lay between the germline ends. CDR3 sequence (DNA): TGTGCCATCGGGAGTACAGATACGCAGTATTTT. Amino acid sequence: CAIGSTDTQYF.

The CDR3 coding sequence is TGTGCCAGCAGACAAATGACAGGGGGCTATTCACCCCTCCACTTT. Translation: CASRQMTGGYSPLHF. This sequence joins TRBV28 and TRBJ1-6; the match to TRBD1 covers 10 bases. V lost 6 bases to trimming and J lost 8 bases; unmatched junction nucleotides: 7. The CDR3 contains 15 residues. Germline V gene data show CDR1 as MDHEN and CDR2 as SYDVKM.